This is a list of T cell receptor beta chains from one sample in a study of T cell repertoires in cytomegalovirus infection. Their antigens remain unidentified. TCRdb redid the calling of the reads with MiXCR, one entry per CDR3 protein. The repertoire holds fewer than 1,000,000 distinct CDR3 sequences, with around 31% as singletons. The sample consisted of cultured CD8+ T cells from PBMCs, taken from culture after CMV antigen stimulation. Receptors were obtained from a human donor in good health (CMV status not recorded). Some clones in this sample may be carry-over from other donors' samples. Each CDR3 is given with its conserved first and last residue. D genes are given only for firm matches. Some rows mark clone size as missing; the rest say once, few, many or name a class of expanded clone.

d_gene,v_gene,abundance,j_gene,CDR3nt,CDR3aa
NA,TRBV12-3/TRBV12-4,few,TRBJ1-6,TGTGCCAGCAGTTTAAATCGGTTTGAGTCACCCCTCCACTTT,CASSLNRFESPLHF
NA,TRBV7-2,many,TRBJ1-5,TGTGCCAGCAGCTTAGCCCGGTCCCTCAGCAATCAGCCCCAGCATTTT,CASSLARSLSNQPQHF
TRBD1,TRBV2,NA,TRBJ1-5,TGTGCCAGCAGTCATCATCCGGACAGGACGTATAGCAATCAGCCCCAGCATTTT,CASSHHPDRTYSNQPQHF
TRBD2,TRBV7-9,NA,TRBJ2-7,TGTGCCAGCAGCCCCGGGACTAGCGGGGGGCAGCAGTACTTC,CASSPGTSGGQQYF
NA,TRBV12-3/TRBV12-4,NA,TRBJ1-3,TGTGCCAACAGTCCCTTGGCCGCTGGTACTGGAAACACCATATATTTT,CANSPLAAGTGNTIYF
TRBD1,TRBV5-1,NA,TRBJ1-2,TGCGCCAGCAGCTTGGTGGTAGGGGGCGCGCACTATGGCTACACCTTC,CASSLVVGGAHYGYTF
TRBD1,TRBV12-3/TRBV12-4,NA,TRBJ1-5,TGTGCCAGCAGTGCGACAGGGGTAGAGAATCAGCCCCAGCATTTT,CASSATGVENQPQHF
NA,TRBV2,NA,TRBJ1-2,TGTGCCGACCTCCGAAGGGGACGCGGCTACACCTTC,CADLRRGRGYTF
NA,TRBV27,NA,TRBJ2-7,TGTGCCAGCAGTTTACAATCAGGGATATACGAGCAGTACTTC,CASSLQSGIYEQYF
NA,TRBV27,few,TRBJ2-3,TGTGCCAGCAATTTTCTGGGCACAGATACGCAGTATTTT,CASNFLGTDTQYF
NA,TRBV12-5,NA,TRBJ1-3,TGTGCTAGTGGTTTGTCTCCGGGACAAGTCTCTGGAAACACCATATATTTT,CASGLSPGQVSGNTIYF
NA,TRBV5-1,once,TRBJ2-1,TGCGCCAGCAGCTTGGTGGCGGAGAGTGCCTACAATGAGCAGTTCTTC,CASSLVAESAYNEQFF
NA,TRBV20-1,once,TRBJ1-4,TGCAGTGCTAGCCACCCCAGGGGACTTCAGGAAAAACTGTTTTTT,CSASHPRGLQEKLFF
NA,TRBV6-2/TRBV6-3,few,TRBJ2-5,TGTGCCAGCGGGAGAGCGGGCTGGGAGACCCAGTACTTC,CASGRAGWETQYF
NA,TRBV10-1,NA,TRBJ2-5,TGCGCCAGCAGAGAAAGGACCAGGGCTCGACTAAAAACCCTCCAAGAGACCCAGTACTTC,CASRERTRARLKTLQETQYF
TRBD1,TRBV7-2,many,TRBJ2-7,TGTGCCAGCAGCTTAGTTGGGTATGGGACAGGGGGATTCATCGAGCAGTACTTC,CASSLVGYGTGGFIEQYF
NA,TRBV6-6,NA,TRBJ1-1,TGTGCCAGCATCTCCAGGGGCGGTGAAGCTTTCTTT,CASISRGGEAFF
TRBD2,TRBV27,few,TRBJ2-1,TGTGCCAGCAGTCCCTATAGCGGGACCAGGCGAGGTGAGCAGTTCTTC,CASSPYSGTRRGEQFF